This TCR beta chain was captured in a study of T cells in Graves' hyperthyroidism and ophthalmopathy. About the study: At the time of initial diagnosis and before any treatment, peripheral blood was collected. Points from the study as a whole: The blood repertoire included most of the expanded thyroid clonotypes above 0.001.

A remark on this clonotype: As yet, its antigen is unknown. With a much larger clone just one base away, this may be a read error.

Germline V gene lookup returns CDR1 ENHRY and CDR2 SYGVKD. The CDR3 totals 12 residues. Diagnoses rested on clinical symptoms, serum thyroxine and TRAb, thyroid ultrasound and orbital computed tomography. Amplified regions were TCR beta CDR3 sequences from RNA transcripts. Using the HTBI primer set, a first-round RT-PCR was run on the TCR CDR3. TCRdb processed the multiplex PCR reads anew with MiXCR; each CDR3 protein has one entry. This repertoire shows under 350,000 distinct CDR3 sequences, about 15% found once; its top ten account for about 51%. The clonotype comes from a woman between 55 and 75 years old with Graves' ophthalmopathy. Material for sequencing was blood. The chain employs TRBV10-3 and TRBJ2-5, with D perhaps being TRBD1 or TRBD2 (7 bases each). The DNA end lines up better with TRBJ2-1; the J call may be wrong. CDR3 protein: CAISAGGETQFF. In nucleotides, the CDR3 is TGTGCCATCTCGGCAGGGGGGGAGACCCAGTTCTTC.